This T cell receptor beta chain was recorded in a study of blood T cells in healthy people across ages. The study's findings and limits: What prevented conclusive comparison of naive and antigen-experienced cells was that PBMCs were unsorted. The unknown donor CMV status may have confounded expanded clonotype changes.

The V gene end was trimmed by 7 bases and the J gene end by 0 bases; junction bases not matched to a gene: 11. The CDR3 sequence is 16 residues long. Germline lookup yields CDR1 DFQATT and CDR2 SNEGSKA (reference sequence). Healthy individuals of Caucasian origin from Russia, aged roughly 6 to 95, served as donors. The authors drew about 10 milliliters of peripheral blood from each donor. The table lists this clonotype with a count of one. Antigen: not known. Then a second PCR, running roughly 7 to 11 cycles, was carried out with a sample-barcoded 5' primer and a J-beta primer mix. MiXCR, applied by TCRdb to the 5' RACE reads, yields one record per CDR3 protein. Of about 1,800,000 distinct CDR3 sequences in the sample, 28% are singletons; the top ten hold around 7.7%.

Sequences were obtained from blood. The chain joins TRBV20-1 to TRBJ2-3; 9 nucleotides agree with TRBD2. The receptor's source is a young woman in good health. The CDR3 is CSVPMGGRASTDTQYF. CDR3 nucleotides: TGCAGTGTTCCCATGGGCGGGAGGGCCAGCACAGATACGCAGTATTTT.